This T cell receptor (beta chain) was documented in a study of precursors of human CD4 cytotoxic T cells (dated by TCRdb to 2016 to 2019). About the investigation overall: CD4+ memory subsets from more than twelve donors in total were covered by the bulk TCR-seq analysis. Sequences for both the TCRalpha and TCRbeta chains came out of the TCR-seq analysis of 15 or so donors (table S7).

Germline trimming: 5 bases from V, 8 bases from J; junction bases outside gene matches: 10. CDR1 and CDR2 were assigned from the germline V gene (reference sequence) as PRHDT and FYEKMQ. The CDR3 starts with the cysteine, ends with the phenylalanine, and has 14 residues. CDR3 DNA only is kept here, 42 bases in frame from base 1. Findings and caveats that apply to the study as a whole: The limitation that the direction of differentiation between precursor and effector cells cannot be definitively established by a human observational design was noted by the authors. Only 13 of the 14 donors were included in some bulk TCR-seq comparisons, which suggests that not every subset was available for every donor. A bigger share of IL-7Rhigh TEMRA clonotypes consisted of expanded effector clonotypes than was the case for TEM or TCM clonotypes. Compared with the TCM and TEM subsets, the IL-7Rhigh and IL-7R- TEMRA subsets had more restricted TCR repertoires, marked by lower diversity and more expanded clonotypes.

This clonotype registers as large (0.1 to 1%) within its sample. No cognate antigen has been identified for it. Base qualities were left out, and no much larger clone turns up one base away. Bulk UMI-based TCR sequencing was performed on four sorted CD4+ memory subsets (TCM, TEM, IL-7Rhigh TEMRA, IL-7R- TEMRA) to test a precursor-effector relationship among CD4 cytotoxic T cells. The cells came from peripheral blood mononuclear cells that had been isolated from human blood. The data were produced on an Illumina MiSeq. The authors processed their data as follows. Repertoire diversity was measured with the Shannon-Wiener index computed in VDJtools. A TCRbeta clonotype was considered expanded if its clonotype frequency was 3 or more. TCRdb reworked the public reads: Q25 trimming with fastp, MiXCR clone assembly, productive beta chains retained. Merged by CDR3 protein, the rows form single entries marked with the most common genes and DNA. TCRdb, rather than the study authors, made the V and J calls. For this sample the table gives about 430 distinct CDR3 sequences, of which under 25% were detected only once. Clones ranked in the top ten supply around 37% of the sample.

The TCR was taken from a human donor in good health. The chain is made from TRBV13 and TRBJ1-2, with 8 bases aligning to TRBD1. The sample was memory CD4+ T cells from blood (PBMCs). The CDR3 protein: CASSTSPGGRGYTF. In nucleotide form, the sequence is TGTGCCAGCAGCACCAGCCCAGGGGGCCGGGGCTACACCTTC. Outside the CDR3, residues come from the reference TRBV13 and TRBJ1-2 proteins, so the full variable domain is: AAGVIQSPRHLIKEKRETATLKCYPIPRHDTVYWYQQGPGQDPQFLISFYEKMQSDKGSIPDRFSAQQFSDYHSELNMSSLELGDSALYFCASSTSPGGRGYTFGSGTRLTVV.